Following are 27 T cell receptor beta chains from one sample sequenced in a study of shared clonotypes between healthy human individuals (dated by TCRdb to the early 2020s). The method was the immunoSEQ multiplex PCR assay. TCRdb provides this immuneACCESS table in a form limited to in-frame rearrangements. Some clones are lacking; in checked studies, under half of them reflect an unresolved V gene, and why the rest are absent is not known. The sample data list about 1 million clones, and approximately 70% of these were observed just once. Of the sample, about 1.5% is held by the ten largest clones. The sample consisted of memory CD4+ T cells sorted from blood. This specimen's cell subset or site label, per the study, means: CD45RA-negative fraction. All receptors derive from a man between 18 and 35 years old in good health.

About this clone itself: With a much larger clone just one base away, this may be a read error. V and J are TRBV9 and TRBJ2-3; no clear D. The CDR3 covers 11 residues. Germline lookup yields CDR1 SGDLS and CDR2 YYNGEE. The CDR3 DNA sequence: TGTGCCAGCAGCGTAGGGGATACGCGGTATTTT. Translation: CASSVGDTRYF.

As concerns this clone: Additional DNA sequences in this sample encode the identical CDR3. The J gene is TRBJ1-4, the V gene TRBV18; D is unclear. V dropped 1 base and J dropped 8 bases, with 5 bases sitting between them. Germline V gives CDR1 KGHSH, CDR2 LQKENI. This CDR3 contains 12 residues. CDR3 bases: TGTGCCAGCTCACCACGGGAGGAAAAACTGTTTTTT. Amino acid sequence: CASSPREEKLFF.

This clone occurred a few times. The chain has TRBV7-2 and TRBJ1-5; no definite D call. Germline lookup yields CDR1 SGHTA and CDR2 FQGNSA. This CDR3 is 13 amino acids long. V was cut by 2 bases and J by 3 bases, with 5 bases left in between. CDR3 coding DNA: TGTGCCAGCAGCTTACTGTCCAATCAGCCCCAGCATTTT. This encodes CASSLLSNQPQHF.

V usage is TRBV10-3 and J usage is TRBJ2-1; D is possibly TRBD1 (6 bases). Germline CDR1 is ENHRY and CDR2 is SYGVKD. The CDR3 extends over 13 amino acids. The V gene lost 4 bases and the J gene lost 4 bases, with 8 bases spanning the gap. The DNA for the CDR3 is TGTGCCATCAGTGTACAGGGTTACAATGAGCAGTTCTTC. Its protein product is CAISVQGYNEQFF.

The chain carries TRBV4-3 and TRBJ2-3, with 7 bases aligning to TRBD1. Germline V lookup: CDR1 LGHNA, CDR2 YSLEER. J lost 4 bases, V lost 4 bases, and 11 bases had no gene match. The CDR3 contains 16 residues. The CDR3 protein is CASSLQGRGSPDTQYF. The CDR3 nucleotides read TGCGCCAGCAGCCTTCAGGGCAGGGGGAGTCCAGATACGCAGTATTTT.

This clone was seen once. The J gene is TRBJ1-2, the V gene TRBV10-3, with no clear D. This CDR3 region has 11 residues. Per the germline V gene, CDR1 is ENHRY and CDR2 is SYGVKD. The V end was cut by 6 bases, the J end by 6 bases, with 8 bases between. CDR3 sequence reads: CAISPSDGYTF. The DNA for the CDR3 is TGTGCCATCAGCCCATCGGATGGCTACACCTTC.

Here the CDR3 DNA reads TGTGCCAGCAGCTTGAGTGCGGGAGAGTACGAGCAGTACTTC. Its translation: CASSLSAGEYEQYF. The rearrangement links TRBV7-2 to TRBJ2-7; 7 bases fit TRBD2. This CDR3 region has 14 residues. Trimming removed 3 bases from V and 4 bases from J; junction bases left unmatched: 6. Germline V gene data show CDR1 as SGHTA and CDR2 as FQGNSA.

The J gene is TRBJ1-1, the V gene TRBV18; weak D call: TRBD1 (5 bases). Per the germline V gene, CDR1 is KGHSH and CDR2 is LQKENI. The CDR3 loop spans 16 amino acids. The V end lost 3 bases, the J end lost 0 bases, and 14 bases lay between the germline ends. The CDR3 loop reads CASSPHEGLVNTEAFF. The CDR3 coding sequence is TGTGCCAGCTCACCTCACGAGGGGCTCGTGAACACTGAAGCTTTCTTT.

This chain connects TRBV5-8 to TRBJ2-3, with 7 bases identical to TRBD1. The germline gives CDR1 SGHTS, CDR2 YDEGEE. The CDR3 length is 16 residues. The J segment lost 2 bases and the V segment lost 1 base, leaving 7 bases of the junction unmatched. CDR3 residues: CASSLLGTEYTDTQYF. The CDR3 DNA is TGTGCCAGCAGCTTGCTTGGGACAGAATACACAGATACGCAGTATTTT.

This sequence joins TRBV18 and TRBJ1-4; D is possibly TRBD1 (6 bases). Trimming took 2 bases from V and 0 from J, leaving 10 bases between them. CDR1 and CDR2 (germline): KGHSH, LQKENI. CDR3 length equals 16 residues. Here the CDR3 DNA reads TGTGCCAGCTCACCAAGGACAGCCGCAACTAATGAAAAACTGTTTTTT. Translating it yields CASSPRTAATNEKLFF.

This chain joins TRBV9 and TRBJ2-2; 9 positions agree with TRBD2. This CDR3 spans 18 amino acids. The V gene's germline CDR1 is SGDLS and CDR2 YYNGEE. Germline trimming cut 0 bases from V and 0 bases from J; bases unmatched to any gene: 6. CDR3: CASSVAGVAGANTGELFF. The CDR3 DNA follows: TGTGCCAGCAGCGTAGCTGGGGTAGCGGGAGCGAACACCGGGGAGCTGTTTTTT.

This clone has more than one count but fewer than ten. The V and J genes are TRBV5-4 and TRBJ1-2; D remains ambiguous. CDR1 is SGHNT, CDR2 YYREEE, per germline (reference sequence). V gave up 4 bases and J gave up 3 bases, with 10 bases separating them. The CDR3 totals 13 residues. The CDR3 loop is CASSPGQDYGYTF. The CDR3 bases are TGTGCCAGCAGCCCGGGCCAGGACTATGGCTACACCTTC.

CDR3 DNA sequence: TGTGCCAGCCGCGGCCTCCTGTCCTATGGCTACACCTTC. It translates to CASRGLLSYGYTF. The chain recombines TRBV11-2 with TRBJ1-2; the D is unclear. From germline, CDR1 is SGHAT and CDR2 FQNNGV. Trimming cost V 8 bases and J 4 bases, with 14 bases left between them. This CDR3 has 13 residues.

This chain uses TRBV5-4 with TRBJ2-1; TRBD2 aligns across 9 bases. Losses at the gene ends were 0 bases for V and 8 bases for J; bases not matched to a gene: 3. The CDR3 runs 14 residues. Germline CDR1 reads SGHNT; CDR2 reads YYREEE (reference sequence). CDR3 sequence (DNA): TGTGCCAGCAGCTTGGCTAGCGGGACAGATGAGCAGTTCTTC. It codes for CASSLASGTDEQFF.

The V gene is TRBV6-1, the J gene TRBJ2-1; possibly TRBD1 or TRBD2 for D (5 bases each). CDR1 is MNHNS, CDR2 SASEGT, per germline. V lost 4 bases, J lost 8 bases, and 9 bases lay in between. The length of the CDR3 is 12 residues. The CDR3 DNA reads as TGTGCCAGCAGTGCTTGGGGGTATGAGCAGTTCTTC. This gives the protein CASSAWGYEQFF.

This chain links TRBV27 with TRBJ1-2, with D possibly matching TRBD1 (5 bases). With 5 bases removed from V and 4 bases from J, the gap between germline ends came to 17 bases. The germline V gene has CDR1 MNHEY and CDR2 SMNVEV (reference sequence). There are 15 residues in the CDR3. This CDR3 reads CASSPAGVGLYGYTF. DNA for the CDR3: TGTGCCAGCAGTCCGGCGGGGGTGGGCCTCTATGGCTACACCTTC.

This clone was seen more than once but under ten times. Here the CDR3 reads CASSEEHNYGYTF. CDR3 nucleotide sequence: TGTGCCAGCAGTGAAGAACATAACTATGGCTACACCTTC. The V and J genes are TRBV6-1 and TRBJ1-2; no firm D call. V dropped 1 base and J dropped 1 base, with 4 bases sitting between them. Germline V gives CDR1 MNHNS, CDR2 SASEGT. CDR3 length: 13 amino acids.

The chain carries TRBV18 and TRBJ1-1; the D is unclear. The V gene lost 1 base and the J gene lost 0 bases, with 6 bases spanning the gap. Germline CDR1 is KGHSH and CDR2 is LQKENI. The CDR3 runs 14 residues. The CDR3 coding sequence is TGTGCCAGCTCACCACTCGAGTTGAACACTGAAGCTTTCTTT. Translating gives CASSPLELNTEAFF.

This clone came up once. The chain recombines TRBV11-2 with TRBJ1-6; possibly TRBD1 for D (5 bases). V lost 5 bases and J lost 7, with 12 bases in between. The CDR3 is made up of 14 amino acids. Germline V gene lookup returns CDR1 SGHAT and CDR2 FQNNGV. The CDR3 loop is CASSAGRQNSPLHF. Written as DNA, the CDR3 is TGTGCCAGCAGCGCGGGACGGCAGAATTCACCCCTCCACTTT.

This chain links TRBV30 with TRBJ2-3; D gene unclear. Trimming took 2 bases from V and 2 from J, leaving 5 bases between them. Per germline, CDR1 GTSNPN and CDR2 SVGIG (reference sequence). This CDR3 is built from 12 residues. The CDR3 protein is CAWSPFTDTQYF. The CDR3 bases are TGTGCCTGGAGTCCCTTCACAGATACGCAGTATTTT.

The V call is TRBV4-3, the J call TRBJ2-3; 12 bases agree with TRBD2. Trimming removed 0 bases from V and 12 bases from J; junction bases left unmatched: 10. This CDR3 comprises 16 residues. Germline lookup yields CDR1 LGHNA and CDR2 YSLEER. The DNA of the CDR3 is TGCGCCAGCAGCCAAGATCTTGCGACTAGCGGGAGCAGTCAGTATTTT. It is translated as CASSQDLATSGSSQYF.

In regard to this clone: The sample contains more than one DNA sequence encoding this CDR3. The CDR3, as DNA: TGTGCCAGCAGCAGGGATTCCGGCAATCAGCCCCAGCATTTT. Translation gives CASSRDSGNQPQHF. The genes are TRBV7-2 and TRBJ1-5, with D unclear. Per germline, CDR1 SGHTA and CDR2 FQGNSA. Trimming stripped 5 bases from V and 2 bases from J, with 10 bases between. This CDR3 spans 14 amino acids.

The table lists this clone with a count of one. One base away lies a much larger clone, so this may be a sequencing read error. The chain is built from TRBV2 and TRBJ2-5; 9 nucleotides align to TRBD1. Germline CDR1 reads SNHLY; CDR2 reads FYNNEI. This CDR3 has 14 residues. CDR3 protein: CASSEDRGQGTQYF. CDR3 coding DNA: TGTGCCAGCAGTGAGGACAGGGGACAAGGGACCCAGTACTTC.

The chain uses TRBV4-1 and TRBJ2-1; D gene uncertain. The germline gives CDR1 MGHRA, CDR2 YSYEKL. V was shortened by 0 bases and J by 9 bases, with 18 bases between the two germline ends. The CDR3 totals 16 residues. DNA of the CDR3: TGCGCCAGCAGCCAAGACTATCTTCTACGGACGACTGAGCAGTTCTTC. Protein: CASSQDYLLRTTEQFF.

J is TRBJ1-5 and V is TRBV30; 8 bases map to TRBD1. V lost 0 bases to trimming and J lost 0 bases; unmatched junction nucleotides: 7. Germline V gene lookup returns CDR1 GTSNPN and CDR2 SVGIG (reference sequence). The CDR3 consists of 17 residues. DNA of the CDR3: TGTGCCTGGAGTGTAAGGGACAGGTCGTTTAGCAATCAGCCCCAGCATTTT. Translating gives CAWSVRDRSFSNQPQHF.

The chain employs TRBV6-1 and TRBJ2-1; D may be TRBD1 (6 bases). V lost 4 bases to trimming and J lost 13 bases, with 11 bases between them. This CDR3 has 11 amino acids. Germline V CDR1 and CDR2: MNHNS, SASEGT. CDR3 region: CASSADSLQFF. The CDR3 nucleotides are TGTGCCAGCAGTGCGGACAGCCTCCAGTTCTTC.

The table lists this clone with a count of one. This rearrangement joins TRBV10-3 to TRBJ1-4; 8 nucleotides line up with TRBD1. V lost 5 bases and J lost 4; bases outside the gene matches: 3. The CDR3 length is 14 residues. Germline values: CDR1 ENHRY, CDR2 SYGVKD. The CDR3 sequence: CAISNTGGNEKLFF. DNA of the CDR3: TGTGCCATCAGTAATACAGGGGGTAATGAAAAACTGTTTTTT.